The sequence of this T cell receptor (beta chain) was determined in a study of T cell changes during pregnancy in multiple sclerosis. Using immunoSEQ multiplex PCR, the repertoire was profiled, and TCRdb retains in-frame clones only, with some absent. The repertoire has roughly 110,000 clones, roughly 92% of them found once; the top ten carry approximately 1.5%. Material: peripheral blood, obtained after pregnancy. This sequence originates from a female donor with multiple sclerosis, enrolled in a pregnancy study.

The CDR3 reads CASSQRTGELFF. CDR3 DNA: TGCGCCAGCAGCCAACGGACCGGGGAGCTGTTTTTT. The rearrangement joins TRBV4-1 to TRBJ2-2; D call uncertain. V gave up 2 bases and J gave up 5 bases, with 3 bases separating them. CDR1 MGHRA and CDR2 YSYEKL come from the germline V gene. The CDR3 extends over 12 amino acids.